The T cell receptor (beta chain) described here comes from a study of patients and donors after allogeneic stem cell transplantation. This clonotype came up a few times. Using its own MiXCR run on the RT-PCR reads, TCRdb lists one record per CDR3 protein. This table holds roughly 940,000 distinct CDR3 sequences, approximately 18% found once. Germline CDR1 is MGHDK and CDR2 is SYGVNS. Trimming took 4 bases from V and 3 from J; bases not matched to a gene: 9. The CDR3 extends over 16 amino acids. The TCR sequence derives from a human donor who was either an allogeneic HSCT recipient or a stem cell or donor lymphocyte infusion donor (not recorded which). It is not recorded whose cells these are; they may come from a transplant donor. The V and J genes are TRBV25-1 and TRBJ1-2; TRBD1 aligns across 9 bases. Input material: blood, either unsorted or a sorted T cell fraction (not recorded which). Here the CDR3 reads CASSGMGGQGDYGYTF. In nucleotides, the CDR3 is TGTGCCAGCAGTGGGATGGGGGGACAGGGTGACTATGGCTACACCTTC.